A single sample gave rise to the 30 T cell receptor beta chains below, sequenced in a study of post-analysis software for immune sequencing data. Whole-study findings and limits: There were five TRBV segments more frequent in patients than controls, and TRBV5-6, TRBV5-1 and TRBV20-1 were among them.

No antigens are known for them. Libraries were made from TCR beta cDNA, and they carried unique molecular identifiers. TCRdb re-derived calls from the PCR reads in MiXCR, one entry per CDR3 protein. The sample includes hundreds of thousands of distinct CDR3 sequences, 44% of them seen just once. The sequenced material came from blood. The receptors shown here come from a girl aged 5 to 17 with multiple sclerosis.

The CDR3 region has the DNA TGTGCCAGCAGCCCTGGACAGGGGGTGTTCCAAGAGACCCAGTACTTC. Its translation is CASSPGQGVFQETQYF. V and J are TRBV6-6 and TRBJ2-5; TRBD1 matches 10 bases. CDR1 and CDR2 (germline): MNHNY, SVGAGI (reference sequence). The junction had 8 bases not matched to a gene; V was cut back by 6 bases and J by 1 base. The length of the CDR3 is 16 residues.

The J gene is TRBJ1-2, the V gene TRBV13, with a weak D call TRBD1 (5 bases). Looked up from germline, CDR1 is PRHDT and CDR2 is FYEKMQ (reference sequence). CDR3 length equals 13 residues. V was pared by 6 bases and J by 7 bases, with 15 bases between. The CDR3 here is CASSHQGLSGYTF. The CDR3 coding sequence is TGTGCCAGCAGTCATCAGGGTCTAAGTGGCTACACCTTC. The whole variable domain, filled in from reference TRBV13 and TRBJ1-2, reads AAGVIQSPRHLIKEKRETATLKCYPIPRHDTVYWYQQGPGQDPQFLISFYEKMQSDKGSIPDRFSAQQFSDYHSELNMSSLELGDSALYFCASSHQGLSGYTFGSGTRLTVV.

The chain employs TRBV28 and TRBJ2-1, with D maybe TRBD1 (6 bases). This CDR3 region has 14 residues. Per the germline V gene, CDR1 is MDHEN and CDR2 is SYDVKM. V was clipped by 0 bases and J by 5 bases, with 8 bases between them. The CDR3 reads CASSLWDRDNEQFF. Written as DNA, the CDR3 is TGTGCCAGCAGTTTATGGGACAGAGACAATGAGCAGTTCTTC.

This chain joins TRBV25-1 and TRBJ2-3, with 11 bases aligning to TRBD1. V gave up 4 bases and J gave up 2 bases; unmatched junction bases: 14. The CDR3 length is 19 residues. Germline loops: CDR1 MGHDK, CDR2 SYGVNS. Here the CDR3 reads CASSVGVIGTGGPTDTQYF. DNA of the CDR3: TGTGCCAGCAGTGTCGGGGTGATCGGGACAGGGGGTCCCACAGATACGCAGTATTTT. Full variable domain (missing parts from reference TRBV25-1 and TRBJ2-3): EADIYQTPRYLVIGTGKKITLECSQTMGHDKMYWYQQDPGMELHLIHYSYGVNSTEKGDLSSESTVSRIRTEHFPLTLESARPSHTSQYLCASSVGVIGTGGPTDTQYFGPGTRLTVL.

The chain is built from TRBV9 and TRBJ1-6, with D tentatively TRBD1 (6 bases). The CDR3 is 17 amino acids. Looked up from germline, CDR1 is SGDLS and CDR2 is YYNGEE. The V and J ends lost 0 bases and 9 bases respectively, with 19 bases between them. The CDR3 DNA follows: TGTGCCAGCAGCGTAGCAATTGGGTTCCAGGGGACTTCACCCCTCCACTTT. It specifies CASSVAIGFQGTSPLHF.

The rearrangement uses TRBV4-2 and TRBJ2-2; D is undetermined. Germline V gene sequence: CDR1 LGHNA, CDR2 YNFKEQ. This CDR3 contains 13 residues. Trimming cost V 1 base and J 5 bases, with 5 bases left between them. CDR3 region: CASSQAVTGELFF. Here the CDR3 DNA reads TGTGCCAGCAGCCAAGCGGTAACCGGGGAGCTGTTTTTT.

The table lists this clonotype with a few counts. An end of the junction does not agree with germline; a read error may underlie this. V is TRBV12-3 or TRBV12-4 and J is TRBJ2-7; 9 bases line up with TRBD1. The CDR3 is 15 residues long. CDR3 amino acids: CASSLQGAISYEQYF. In DNA form, the CDR3 reads TGTGCTAGCAGTTTACAGGGGGCGATCTCCTACGAGCAGTACTTC.

The chain is built from TRBV10-3 and TRBJ1-2, with 9 bases fitting TRBD1. The CDR3 contains 15 residues. Per the germline V gene, CDR1 is ENHRY and CDR2 is SYGVKD. V trimming: 6 bases; J trimming: 1 base; junction bases outside the gene matches: 6. The CDR3 DNA sequence: TGTGCCATCAGCGACAGGGGGAGCGGTAACTATGGCTACACCTTC. Amino acids: CAISDRGSGNYGYTF.

This clonotype was counted only a few times. The V call is TRBV20-1, the J call TRBJ2-4; D unclear. Germline V gene lookup returns CDR1 DFQATT and CDR2 SNEGSKA (reference sequence). The length of the CDR3 is 11 residues. With 7 bases removed from V and 3 bases from J, the gap between germline ends came to 7 bases. CDR3 nucleotides: TGCAGTGTGGGGTTCAAAAACATTCAGTACTTC. It is translated as CSVGFKNIQYF.

The rearrangement uses TRBV5-1 and TRBJ1-2; D gene uncertain. Trimming removed 3 bases at V and 4 bases at J, with 10 bases between. CDR1 and CDR2 (germline): SGHRS, YFSETQ. The CDR3 has 13 residues. This CDR3 reads CASSSDGAYGYTF. CDR3 bases: TGCGCCAGCAGCTCTGACGGAGCCTATGGCTACACCTTC.

The chain couples TRBV3-1 to TRBJ1-1; weak D call: TRBD1 (5 bases). The germline V and J ends were trimmed by 4 bases and 4 bases, with 13 bases remaining between them. Germline loops: CDR1 LGHDT, CDR2 YNNKEL (reference sequence). This CDR3 is 14 amino acids long. The CDR3 sequence is CASSPFGDGTEAFF. The CDR3, as DNA: TGTGCCAGCAGCCCATTTGGGGACGGCACTGAAGCTTTCTTT.

This clonotype showed up many times. The chain is built from TRBV10-3 and TRBJ1-2; unclear D gene. There are 12 residues in the CDR3. V was trimmed by 7 bases and J by 0 bases, leaving 6 bases between them. Per the germline V gene, CDR1 is ENHRY and CDR2 is SYGVKD. As DNA, the CDR3 is TGTGCCATCAAGGGCTCTAACTATGGCTACACCTTC. This codes for CAIKGSNYGYTF.

Note on this clonotype: A clone one base away is much larger, so this may be a read error. This chain joins TRBV10-3 and TRBJ2-7, with TRBD2 identical over 7 bases. This CDR3 comprises 14 residues. Germline CDR1 is ENHRY and CDR2 is SYGVKD. In DNA form, the CDR3 reads TGTGCCATCAGGGAGTCGCGCGGGAGTTACGAGCAGTACTTC. This gives the protein CAIRESRGSYEQYF.

The rearrangement joins TRBV20-1 to TRBJ2-3; 8 bases match TRBD2. From germline, CDR1 is DFQATT and CDR2 SNEGSKA (reference sequence). With V trimmed by 5 bases and J by 7 bases, 8 bases remained unmatched. CDR3 length: 13 residues. CDR3 DNA: TGCAGTGCTTTTATAGCGGGGTCACATACGCAGTATTTT. It encodes CSAFIAGSHTQYF.

This clonotype was picked up a small number of times. The V call is TRBV9, the J call TRBJ2-7; D possibly uses TRBD1 or TRBD2 (5 bases each). CDR1 and CDR2 from the germline V gene are SGDLS and YYNGEE. The CDR3 has 15 residues. The V end was cut by 3 bases, the J end by 2 bases, with 15 bases between. The CDR3, as DNA: TGTGCCAGCAGCGCCGGGGCCCAGTCCCCCTACGAGCAGTACTTC. It encodes CASSAGAQSPYEQYF.

This clonotype has at least ten counts. The V and J genes are TRBV20-1 and TRBJ2-3; TRBD2 agrees at 12 bases. V gave up 6 bases and J gave up 1 base; unmatched junction bases: 5. Germline V gene data show CDR1 as DFQATT and CDR2 as SNEGSKA (reference sequence). This CDR3 contains 15 residues. CDR3 residues: CSALRLAGGTDTQYF. The CDR3 DNA sequence: TGCAGTGCGCTCCGACTAGCGGGGGGCACAGATACGCAGTATTTT.

The chain couples TRBV10-3 to TRBJ2-1; the D gene is possibly TRBD2 (5 bases). CDR3 length: 14 amino acids. Germline V gene lookup returns CDR1 ENHRY and CDR2 SYGVKD. Trimming left V 7 bases short and J 2 bases short, with 12 bases between. The CDR3 here is CAIKRESPYNEQFF. The CDR3 region has the DNA TGTGCCATCAAGAGGGAGAGTCCCTACAATGAGCAGTTCTTC.

J is TRBJ2-4 and V is TRBV20-1; 7 bases align to TRBD2. Germline V gives CDR1 DFQATT, CDR2 SNEGSKA (reference sequence). With 1 base clipped from V and 0 bases from J, the junction kept 6 bases outside the gene matches. The CDR3 extends over 16 amino acids. The DNA of the CDR3 is TGCAGTGCTAGAGTCTTTGGGAGGGGAGCCAAAAACATTCAGTACTTC. Translating gives CSARVFGRGAKNIQYF.

The V gene is TRBV13, the J gene TRBJ2-5, with a weak D call TRBD2 (6 bases). CDR1 PRHDT and CDR2 FYEKMQ come from the germline V gene (reference sequence). The CDR3 consists of 15 residues. V lost 5 bases and J 5 bases, leaving 18 bases between the germline ends. CDR3 nucleotide sequence: TGTGCCAGCAGCCGCCAGTGGGGGGAAGAGGAGACCCAGTACTTC. Residues: CASSRQWGEEETQYF.

The chain joins TRBV15 to TRBJ1-6, with D uncertain. Germline CDR1 and CDR2: LNHNV and YYDKDF (reference sequence). The CDR3 spans 12 residues. Trimming stripped 3 bases from V and 8 bases from J, with 5 bases between. The CDR3 DNA reads as TGTGCCACCAGCAGCATGCATTCACCCCTCCACTTT. Translating it yields CATSSMHSPLHF.

The rearrangement joins TRBV9 to TRBJ2-5; 8 positions agree with TRBD2. Germline CDR1 and CDR2: SGDLS and YYNGEE. Losses at the gene ends were 4 bases for V and 3 bases for J; bases not matched to a gene: 8. CDR3 length equals 15 residues. CDR3: CASSHPGGVEETQYF. The CDR3, as DNA: TGTGCCAGCAGCCACCCCGGGGGGGTTGAAGAGACCCAGTACTTC.

This clonotype showed up just a few times. This chain joins TRBV20-1 and TRBJ1-6, with 7 nucleotides matching TRBD1. V dropped 5 bases and J dropped 7; count of bases not matched to a gene: 8. Germline values: CDR1 DFQATT, CDR2 SNEGSKA (reference sequence). The CDR3 has 14 amino acids. In DNA, the CDR3 is TGCAGTGCTTCCCGGGGGGACAGCAATTCACCCCTCCACTTT. Protein sequence: CSASRGDSNSPLHF.

CDR3 in amino acids: CASSPQGAGGYTF. As DNA, the CDR3 is TGTGCCAGCAGTCCCCAGGGGGCTGGGGGCTACACCTTC. The chain has TRBV2 and TRBJ1-2, with TRBD1 matching 8 bases. CDR1 SNHLY and CDR2 FYNNEI come from the germline V gene. The CDR3 sequence is 13 residues long. V lost 5 bases, J lost 8 bases, and 7 bases stayed unmatched.

This clonotype has a handful of counts. The chain carries TRBV27 and TRBJ1-1, with TRBD1 as a possible D gene (5 bases). The V end lost 3 bases, the J end lost 3 bases, and 14 bases lay between the germline ends. Germline V gene data show CDR1 as MNHEY and CDR2 as SMNVEV (reference sequence). This CDR3 spans 15 amino acids. The CDR3 is CASSLGRFRDTEAFF. The CDR3 DNA is TGTGCCAGCAGTTTGGGGCGTTTTCGGGACACTGAAGCTTTCTTT.

The gene calls are TRBV12-3 or TRBV12-4 and TRBJ2-3; D is perhaps TRBD1 or TRBD2 (5 bases each). The V gene lost 7 bases and the J gene lost 2 bases, with 13 bases spanning the gap. There are 14 residues in the CDR3. CDR3 sequence: CASTRGASTDTQYF. For the CDR3, the DNA is TGTGCCAGCACCCGAGGGGCCTCCACAGATACGCAGTATTTT.

The chain links TRBV27 to TRBJ2-3; 11 bases match TRBD2. This CDR3 comprises 16 residues. Germline values: CDR1 MNHEY, CDR2 SMNVEV (reference sequence). With V trimmed by 2 bases and J by 6 bases, 7 bases remained unmatched. The CDR3 is CASSLIPSGGPDTQYF. CDR3 sequence (DNA): TGTGCCAGCAGTTTAATACCTAGCGGGGGGCCTGATACGCAGTATTTT.

This chain uses TRBV7-2 with TRBJ2-1, with TRBD2 identical over 9 bases. The CDR3 contains 17 residues. Losses at the gene ends were 5 bases for V and 0 bases for J; bases not matched to a gene: 8. Germline CDR1 and CDR2: SGHTA and FQGNSA. The CDR3, as DNA: TGTGCCAGCAGCCTCTTAGCGGGGGAATTCTCCTACAATGAGCAGTTCTTC. Translated, it gives CASSLLAGEFSYNEQFF.

This clonotype was seen only a few times. CDR3 residues: CASRPLPSGANVLTF. The CDR3 region has the DNA TGTGCCAGCAGGCCTCTACCCTCTGGGGCCAACGTCCTGACTTTC. The chain carries TRBV6-6 and TRBJ2-6, with D hard to call. Trimming removed 6 bases at V and 0 bases at J, with 9 bases between. From germline, CDR1 is MNHNY and CDR2 SVGAGI (reference sequence). The CDR3 contains 15 residues.

The rearrangement joins TRBV12-3 or TRBV12-4 to TRBJ2-4, with 9 bases that match TRBD1. Trimming at V came to 2 bases and at J to 2 bases, leaving 16 bases not matched to a gene. This CDR3 comprises 20 residues. The CDR3 DNA sequence: TGTGCCAGCAGTTTAACCTTTACAGGGGGCAAAGATATCACCAAAAACATTCAGTACTTC. It translates to CASSLTFTGGKDITKNIQYF.

This chain uses TRBV27 with TRBJ2-7, with D maybe TRBD1 (6 bases). Trimming cost V 6 bases and J 3 bases, with 12 bases left between them. CDR3 length equals 13 residues. Germline CDR1 MNHEY, CDR2 SMNVEV (reference sequence). This CDR3 reads CASSVGQNYEQYF. The CDR3 DNA reads TGTGCCAGCAGCGTTGGACAGAACTACGAGCAGTACTTC.